A selection of T cell receptor beta chains follows, all from one sample in a study of blood T cell repertoires in COVID-19. Measured with immunoSEQ multiplex PCR; TCRdb has only the in-frame clones, and not every one. The sample shows roughly 50,000 clones, roughly 90% of them seen only once. Sequencing was done on a sample of peripheral blood. These receptors were taken from a man older than 75 with acute or convalescent COVID-19. The CDR3 runs from the conserved cysteine through the conserved F or W. Fields, in order: CDR3 protein, CDR3 DNA, J gene, V gene, D gene, clone size. A D gene is named only where the DNA matches it firmly. Rows give clone size only sometimes, using once, few, many, or a class for an expanded clone.

cdr3_aa: CASSLQGAVGYTF
cdr3_nt: TGTGCCAGCAGCCTACAGGGGGCAGTTGGCTACACCTTC
j_call: TRBJ1-2
v_call: TRBV28
d_call: TRBD1
clone_size: .

cdr3_aa: CASRNRQGENYGYTF
cdr3_nt: TGTGCCAGCAGGAACAGACAGGGGGAGAACTATGGCTACACCTTC
j_call: TRBJ1-2
v_call: TRBV6-5
d_call: TRBD1
clone_size: .

cdr3_aa: CSVPDWDYGYTF
cdr3_nt: TGCAGCGTTCCCGACTGGGACTATGGCTACACCTTC
j_call: TRBJ1-2
v_call: TRBV29-1
d_call: .
clone_size: .

cdr3_aa: CASSRGPASGYQETQYF
cdr3_nt: TGCGCCAGCAGCCGAGGCCCAGCTAGCGGGTACCAAGAGACCCAGTACTTC
j_call: TRBJ2-5
v_call: TRBV4-1
d_call: TRBD2
clone_size: .

cdr3_aa: CASSRGGSLTGGYGYTF
cdr3_nt: TGTGCCAGCAGCCGAGGGGGCTCCTTGACAGGGGGCTATGGCTACACCTTC
j_call: TRBJ1-2
v_call: TRBV6-6
d_call: TRBD1
clone_size: .

cdr3_aa: CAWSEGLSAEKLFF
cdr3_nt: TGTGCCTGGAGCGAGGGCCTATCAGCCGAAAAACTGTTTTTT
j_call: TRBJ1-4
v_call: TRBV30
d_call: .
clone_size: .

cdr3_aa: CASSYSRGGVQPQHF
cdr3_nt: TGTGCCAGCAGTTACTCCCGGGGTGGGGTTCAGCCCCAGCATTTT
j_call: TRBJ1-5
v_call: TRBV6-5
d_call: .
clone_size: .

cdr3_aa: CASSLVSGGGGYTF
cdr3_nt: TGTGCCAGCAGCTTAGTTTCGGGGGGAGGAGGCTACACCTTC
j_call: TRBJ1-2
v_call: TRBV7-8
d_call: .
clone_size: .

cdr3_aa: CATSLTGGDTEAFF
cdr3_nt: TGTGCCACCAGCCTAACAGGGGGCGACACTGAAGCTTTCTTT
j_call: TRBJ1-1
v_call: TRBV15
d_call: TRBD1
clone_size: .

cdr3_aa: CASSPRHFSGANVLTF
cdr3_nt: TGTGCCAGCAGCCCGAGACATTTCTCTGGGGCCAACGTCCTGACTTTC
j_call: TRBJ2-6
v_call: TRBV7-2
d_call: .
clone_size: .

cdr3_aa: CASSFLGGGPLGKNIQYF
cdr3_nt: TGTGCCAGCAGTTTCCTCGGGGGTGGACCTTTGGGCAAAAACATTCAGTACTTC
j_call: TRBJ2-4
v_call: TRBV27
d_call: .
clone_size: .

cdr3_aa: CASSLSGEKLFF
cdr3_nt: TGTGCCAGCAGCCTGTCGGGTGAAAAACTGTTTTTT
j_call: TRBJ1-4
v_call: TRBV9
d_call: .
clone_size: .

cdr3_aa: CASSLSQSYEQYF
cdr3_nt: TGTGCCAGCAGCTTGAGCCAATCGTACGAGCAGTACTTC
j_call: TRBJ2-7
v_call: TRBV11-3
d_call: .
clone_size: .

cdr3_aa: CAISDPGQGYEQYF
cdr3_nt: TGTGCCATCAGTGATCCGGGACAGGGATACGAGCAGTACTTC
j_call: TRBJ2-7
v_call: TRBV10-3
d_call: TRBD1
clone_size: .

cdr3_aa: CASSSPGQGYEKLFF
cdr3_nt: TGTGCCAGCAGCTCACCGGGACAGGGTTACGAAAAACTGTTTTTT
j_call: TRBJ1-4
v_call: TRBV7-2
d_call: TRBD1
clone_size: few

cdr3_aa: CASRGLGTDTQYF
cdr3_nt: TGTGCCAGCAGGGGATTGGGGACAGATACGCAGTATTTT
j_call: TRBJ2-3
v_call: TRBV19
d_call: .
clone_size: once

cdr3_aa: CASSQIQGGEQYF
cdr3_nt: TGTGCCAGCAGCCAAATCCAGGGTGGGGAGCAGTACTTC
j_call: TRBJ2-7
v_call: TRBV7-3
d_call: .
clone_size: .

cdr3_aa: CASRMRREQNYGYTF
cdr3_nt: TGTGCCAGTAGAATGAGGAGGGAACAAAACTATGGCTACACCTTC
j_call: TRBJ1-2
v_call: TRBV19
d_call: .
clone_size: .

cdr3_aa: CASSSTGTGNQPQHF
cdr3_nt: TGTGCCAGCTCATCTACGGGGACAGGCAATCAGCCCCAGCATTTT
j_call: TRBJ1-5
v_call: TRBV18
d_call: TRBD1
clone_size: .

cdr3_aa: CASSITGGRQPQHF
cdr3_nt: TGTGCCAGTAGTATAACGGGGGGTCGGCAGCCCCAGCATTTT
j_call: TRBJ1-5
v_call: TRBV19
d_call: .
clone_size: .

cdr3_aa: CASSESGLREAFF
cdr3_nt: TGCGCCAGCAGTGAGTCTGGACTGCGTGAAGCTTTCTTT
j_call: TRBJ1-1
v_call: TRBV10-1
d_call: .
clone_size: .

cdr3_aa: CASSEPAVGEGAFF
cdr3_nt: TGTGCCAGCAGTGAACCAGCGGTGGGGGAGGGGGCTTTCTTT
j_call: TRBJ1-1
v_call: TRBV6-1
d_call: .
clone_size: .

cdr3_aa: CASSWGQGARGYTF
cdr3_nt: TGTGCCAGCAGCTGGGGGCAGGGGGCGAGGGGCTACACCTTC
j_call: TRBJ1-2
v_call: TRBV5-6
d_call: TRBD1
clone_size: .

cdr3_aa: CASTRSTNYGYTF
cdr3_nt: TGTGCCAGCACACGGTCAACTAACTATGGCTACACCTTC
j_call: TRBJ1-2
v_call: TRBV2
d_call: .
clone_size: .

cdr3_aa: CASSTKVSGGAADTQYF
cdr3_nt: TGTGCCAGCAGCACCAAGGTTAGCGGGGGGGCGGCAGATACGCAGTATTTT
j_call: TRBJ2-3
v_call: TRBV4-2
d_call: TRBD2
clone_size: .

cdr3_aa: CATGTGMNTEAFF
cdr3_nt: TGTGCCACCGGGACAGGGATGAACACTGAAGCTTTCTTT
j_call: TRBJ1-1
v_call: TRBV6-5
d_call: TRBD1
clone_size: .

cdr3_aa: CAISDVGGNEQYF
cdr3_nt: TGTGCCATCAGTGACGTCGGCGGCAACGAGCAGTACTTC
j_call: TRBJ2-7
v_call: TRBV10-3
d_call: .
clone_size: .

cdr3_aa: CATSTGTLNTGELFF
cdr3_nt: TGTGCCACCTCAACCGGGACATTGAACACCGGGGAGCTGTTTTTT
j_call: TRBJ2-2
v_call: TRBV24-1
d_call: .
clone_size: .

cdr3_aa: CASSGGTGGPYSPLHF
cdr3_nt: TGTGCCAGCAGTGGCGGGACAGGGGGACCGTACTCACCCCTCCACTTT
j_call: TRBJ1-6
v_call: TRBV6-1
d_call: TRBD1
clone_size: .

cdr3_aa: CASSLYQGAPVNTQYF
cdr3_nt: TGTGCCAGCAGCTTATACCAGGGGGCGCCGGTCAATACGCAGTATTTT
j_call: TRBJ2-3
v_call: TRBV7-9
d_call: TRBD1
clone_size: .

cdr3_aa: CASRDRYYEQYF
cdr3_nt: TGTGCCAGCCGGGACAGGTACTACGAGCAGTACTTC
j_call: TRBJ2-7
v_call: TRBV25-1
d_call: TRBD1
clone_size: .

cdr3_aa: CAWSLGQVYEQYF
cdr3_nt: TGTGCCTGGAGCCTGGGACAGGTATACGAGCAGTACTTC
j_call: TRBJ2-7
v_call: TRBV30
d_call: TRBD1
clone_size: .

cdr3_aa: CASLEEVGNQPQHF
cdr3_nt: TGTGCCAGCCTGGAGGAGGTCGGCAATCAGCCCCAGCATTTT
j_call: TRBJ1-5
v_call: TRBV2
d_call: .
clone_size: .

cdr3_aa: CASSLVGYEQYF
cdr3_nt: TGTGCCAGCAGCTTGGTCGGCTACGAGCAGTACTTC
j_call: TRBJ2-7
v_call: TRBV7-9
d_call: .
clone_size: .

cdr3_aa: CASSYQGSQPQHF
cdr3_nt: TGTGCCAGCAGCTACCAGGGGAGTCAGCCCCAGCATTTT
j_call: TRBJ1-5
v_call: TRBV5-6
d_call: .
clone_size: few

cdr3_aa: CASCRTVNTEAFF
cdr3_nt: TGTGCCAGCTGTAGGACAGTGAACACTGAAGCTTTCTTT
j_call: TRBJ1-1
v_call: TRBV6-5
d_call: .
clone_size: .

cdr3_aa: CASSFTGVGPYEQYF
cdr3_nt: TGCGCCAGCAGCTTTACAGGGGTTGGTCCCTACGAGCAGTACTTC
j_call: TRBJ2-7
v_call: TRBV5-1
d_call: TRBD1
clone_size: .

cdr3_aa: CASSQRGTGGEQYF
cdr3_nt: TGTGCCAGCAGCCAACGAGGGACAGGGGGCGAGCAGTACTTC
j_call: TRBJ2-7
v_call: TRBV14
d_call: TRBD1
clone_size: .

cdr3_aa: CATTPRTSGGADTQYF
cdr3_nt: TGTGCCACCACCCCTAGGACTAGCGGGGGGGCAGATACGCAGTATTTT
j_call: TRBJ2-3
v_call: TRBV19
d_call: TRBD2
clone_size: .

cdr3_aa: CASTRFIADTQYF
cdr3_nt: TGTGCCAGCACCCGTTTTATTGCAGATACGCAGTATTTT
j_call: TRBJ2-3
v_call: TRBV6-5
d_call: .
clone_size: .

cdr3_aa: CASSESGETQYF
cdr3_nt: TGCGCCAGCAGTGAGTCCGGGGAGACCCAGTACTTC
j_call: TRBJ2-5
v_call: TRBV10-1
d_call: .
clone_size: .

cdr3_aa: CASSSGTGSGTEAFF
cdr3_nt: TGTGCCAGCAGCTCCGGGACAGGGTCGGGCACTGAAGCTTTCTTT
j_call: TRBJ1-1
v_call: TRBV5-6
d_call: TRBD1
clone_size: .

cdr3_aa: CASSMRMRGSQETQYF
cdr3_nt: TGTGCCAGTAGTATGAGGATGCGGGGGTCACAAGAGACCCAGTACTTC
j_call: TRBJ2-5
v_call: TRBV19
d_call: TRBD2
clone_size: .

cdr3_aa: CASRLTDYGYTF
cdr3_nt: TGTGCCAGCAGGCTGACAGATTATGGCTACACCTTC
j_call: TRBJ1-2
v_call: TRBV12-3/TRBV12-4
d_call: .
clone_size: .

cdr3_aa: CATPDGGREKLFF
cdr3_nt: TGTGCCACACCCGACGGGGGGCGGGAAAAACTGTTTTTT
j_call: TRBJ1-4
v_call: TRBV5-3
d_call: .
clone_size: .

cdr3_aa: CASSQPLQGAGNTIYF
cdr3_nt: TGTGCCAGCAGCCAGCCCCTACAGGGAGCTGGAAACACCATATATTTT
j_call: TRBJ1-3
v_call: TRBV3-1/TRBV3-2
d_call: .
clone_size: .

cdr3_aa: CASSAGTSGARTDTQYF
cdr3_nt: TGCGCCAGCAGCGCCGGGACTAGCGGGGCCCGCACAGATACGCAGTATTTT
j_call: TRBJ2-3
v_call: TRBV5-1
d_call: TRBD2
clone_size: .